This T cell receptor (beta chain) was recovered during a study of PD-1 blockade in mismatch repair-deficient tumors. Time point described: 10-day in vitro stimulation with candidate neoantigen peptide 6. Study-wide points: 120 to 150 unique blood TCRs came from expansion to three of seven peptides.

Trimming left V 2 bases short and J 3 bases short, with 7 bases between. This CDR3 spans 13 amino acids. Germline CDR1 and CDR2: MDHEN and SYDVKM. Remarks on this clone: No antigen is known for it.

Profiled with immunoSEQ multiplex PCR; TCRdb holds only in-frame clones, not every one. Of about 15,000 clones in the sample, 86% were seen once. The TCR originated in an adult with mismatch repair-deficient cancer. V gene TRBV28 combines with J gene TRBJ1-2; D gene unclear. Here the sequenced sample was cells cultured in vitro, taken from a patient treated with pembrolizumab. The CDR3 sequence: CASSLQEDYGYTF. The CDR3, as DNA: TGTGCCAGCAGTTTACAGGAGGACTATGGCTACACCTTC.